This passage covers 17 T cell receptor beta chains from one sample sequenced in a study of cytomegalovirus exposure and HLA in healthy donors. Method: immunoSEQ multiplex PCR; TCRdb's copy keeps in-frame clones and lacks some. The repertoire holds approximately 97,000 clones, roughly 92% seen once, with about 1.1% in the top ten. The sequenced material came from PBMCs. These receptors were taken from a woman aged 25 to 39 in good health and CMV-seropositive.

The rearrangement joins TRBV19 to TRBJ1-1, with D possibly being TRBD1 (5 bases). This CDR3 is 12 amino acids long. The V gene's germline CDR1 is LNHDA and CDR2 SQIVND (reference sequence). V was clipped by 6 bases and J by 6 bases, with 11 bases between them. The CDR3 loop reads CASRRAGAEAFF. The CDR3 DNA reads TGTGCCAGTAGGAGGGCGGGGGCTGAAGCTTTCTTT.

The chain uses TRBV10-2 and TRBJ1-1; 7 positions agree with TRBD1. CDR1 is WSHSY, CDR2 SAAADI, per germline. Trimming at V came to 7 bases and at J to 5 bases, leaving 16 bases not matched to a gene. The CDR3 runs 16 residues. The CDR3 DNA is TGCGCCAGCACTTTCCTACGCAGGGGGTTGGTGACTGAAGCTTTCTTT. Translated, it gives CASTFLRRGLVTEAFF.

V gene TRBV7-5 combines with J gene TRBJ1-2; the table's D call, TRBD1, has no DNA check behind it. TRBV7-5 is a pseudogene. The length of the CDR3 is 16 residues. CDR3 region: CAKTGQGGKYNYGYTF. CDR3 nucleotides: TGTGCCAAAACAGGGCAGGGGGGCAAGTATAACTATGGCTACACCTTC.

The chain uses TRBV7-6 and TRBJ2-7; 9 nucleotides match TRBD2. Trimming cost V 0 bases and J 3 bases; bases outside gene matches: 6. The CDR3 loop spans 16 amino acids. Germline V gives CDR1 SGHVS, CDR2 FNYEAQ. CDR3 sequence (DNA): TGTGCCAGCAGCTTAGCGCGGGCGGGAGGGCTCTACGAGCAGTACTTC. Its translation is CASSLARAGGLYEQYF.

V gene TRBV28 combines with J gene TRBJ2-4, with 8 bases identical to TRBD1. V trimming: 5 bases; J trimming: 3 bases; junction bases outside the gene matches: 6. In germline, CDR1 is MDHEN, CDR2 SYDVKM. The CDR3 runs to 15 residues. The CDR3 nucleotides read TGTGCCAGCAGTGGACGGGGACAGGACAAAAACATTCAGTACTTC. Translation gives CASSGRGQDKNIQYF.

This chain's CDR3 is CASSQISGAGGPEAFF. The CDR3 nucleotides are TGCGCCAGCAGCCAAATCTCCGGGGCAGGGGGTCCTGAAGCTTTCTTT. The gene calls are TRBV4-3 and TRBJ1-1; 7 bases are a match to TRBD1. Germline V CDR1 and CDR2: LGHNA, YSLEER. The CDR3 extends over 16 amino acids. J was trimmed by 6 bases and V by 2 bases; bases with no gene match: 12.

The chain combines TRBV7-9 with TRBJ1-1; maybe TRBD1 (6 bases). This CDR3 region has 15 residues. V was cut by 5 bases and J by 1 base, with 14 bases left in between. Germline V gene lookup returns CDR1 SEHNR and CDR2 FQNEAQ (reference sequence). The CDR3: CASSTHTGTNTEAFF. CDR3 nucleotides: TGTGCCAGCAGCACACACACAGGGACGAACACTGAAGCTTTCTTT.

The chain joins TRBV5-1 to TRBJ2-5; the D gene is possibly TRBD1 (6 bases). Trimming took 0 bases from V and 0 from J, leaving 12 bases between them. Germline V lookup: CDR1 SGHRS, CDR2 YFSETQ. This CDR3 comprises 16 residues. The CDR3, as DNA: TGCGCCAGCAGCTTGGAGGGCAGGGGATACCAAGAGACCCAGTACTTC. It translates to CASSLEGRGYQETQYF.

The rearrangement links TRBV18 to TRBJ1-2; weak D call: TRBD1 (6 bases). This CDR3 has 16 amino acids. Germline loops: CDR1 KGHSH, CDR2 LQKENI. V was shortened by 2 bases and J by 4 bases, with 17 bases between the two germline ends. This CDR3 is CASSPVAGAQLYGYTF. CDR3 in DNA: TGTGCCAGCTCACCAGTGGCAGGGGCCCAGCTCTATGGCTACACCTTC.

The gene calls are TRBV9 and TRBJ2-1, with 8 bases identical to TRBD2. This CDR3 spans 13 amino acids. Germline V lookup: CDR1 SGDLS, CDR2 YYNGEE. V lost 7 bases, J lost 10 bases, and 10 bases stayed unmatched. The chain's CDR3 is CASAAGTRGEQFF. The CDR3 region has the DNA TGTGCCAGCGCCGCGGGGACTAGGGGCGAGCAGTTCTTC.

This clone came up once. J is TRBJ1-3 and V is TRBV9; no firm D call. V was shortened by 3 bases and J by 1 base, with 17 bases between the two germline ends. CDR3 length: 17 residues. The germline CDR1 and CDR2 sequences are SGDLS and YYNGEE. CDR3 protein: CASSEVSPALSGNTIYF. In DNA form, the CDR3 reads TGTGCCAGCAGCGAAGTTAGCCCTGCCCTTTCTGGAAACACCATATATTTT.

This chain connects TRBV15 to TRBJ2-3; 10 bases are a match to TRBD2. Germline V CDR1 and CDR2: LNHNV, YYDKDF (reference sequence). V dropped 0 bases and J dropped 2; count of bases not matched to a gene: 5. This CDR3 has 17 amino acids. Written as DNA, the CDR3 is TGTGCCACCAGCAGAGATCGACTAGCGGGCTTCACAGATACGCAGTATTTT. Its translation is CATSRDRLAGFTDTQYF.

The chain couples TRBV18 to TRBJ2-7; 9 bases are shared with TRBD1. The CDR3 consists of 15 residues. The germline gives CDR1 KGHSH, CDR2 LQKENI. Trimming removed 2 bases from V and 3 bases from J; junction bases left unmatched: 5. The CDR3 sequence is CASSPAGTGLYEQYF. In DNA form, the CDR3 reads TGTGCCAGCTCACCAGCCGGGACAGGGCTCTACGAGCAGTACTTC.

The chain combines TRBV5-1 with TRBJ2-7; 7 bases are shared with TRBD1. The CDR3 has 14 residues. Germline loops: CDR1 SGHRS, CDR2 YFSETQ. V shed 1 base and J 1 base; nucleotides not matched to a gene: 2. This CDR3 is CASSLWTGSYEQYF. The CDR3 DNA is TGCGCCAGCAGCTTGTGGACAGGATCCTACGAGCAGTACTTC.

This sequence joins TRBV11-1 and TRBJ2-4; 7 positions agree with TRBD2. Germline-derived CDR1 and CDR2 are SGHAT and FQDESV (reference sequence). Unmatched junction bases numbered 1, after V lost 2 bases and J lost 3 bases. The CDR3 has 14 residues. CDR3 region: CASSLSGGKNIQYF. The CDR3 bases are TGTGCCAGCAGCTTATCGGGAGGCAAAAACATTCAGTACTTC.

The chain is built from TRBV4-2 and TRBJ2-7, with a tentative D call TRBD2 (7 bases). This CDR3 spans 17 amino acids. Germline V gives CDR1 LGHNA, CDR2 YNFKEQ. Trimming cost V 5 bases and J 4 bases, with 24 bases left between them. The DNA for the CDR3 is TGTGCCAGCAGCGGGAAACCGGGGGGCGCGGACCCTTACGAGCAGTACTTC. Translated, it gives CASSGKPGGADPYEQYF.

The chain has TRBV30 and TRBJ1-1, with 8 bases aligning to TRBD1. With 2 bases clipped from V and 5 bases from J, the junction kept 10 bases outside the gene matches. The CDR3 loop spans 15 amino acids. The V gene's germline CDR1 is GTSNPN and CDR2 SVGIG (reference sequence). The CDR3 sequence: CAWSPPDRVGTEAFF. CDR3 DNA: TGTGCCTGGAGTCCACCGGACAGGGTAGGAACTGAAGCTTTCTTT.